The entry that follows covers one TCR beta chain sequence. Its matching antigen is unknown. These data are taken from a study of cytomegalovirus exposure and HLA in healthy donors. Study information: The Caucasian-associated ancestry cluster contained around four fifths of the 300 to 400 genotyped donors.

The study, taken as a whole, reports: Most TCRs appeared rarely, but some public TCRs recurred in many donors. For most TCR beta V segments, an earlier analysis put the productive rate at about 87% or about 30% of the time. A missense DCLRE1C variant was associated with V- and J-gene trimming of TCR beta chains in a later analysis, and an independent cohort replicated the association.

13 Jbeta primers and 60 Vbeta primers were used for the PCR. Only in-frame clones appear in the TCRdb table, and some are missing; sequencing was by immunoSEQ multiplex PCR. The data contain fewer than 70,000 clones, 83% of them singletons. Germline-derived CDR1 and CDR2 are MNHEY and SVGAGI. The CDR3 is 13 amino acids. The V end was cut by 10 bases, the J end by 2 bases, with 14 bases between. V gene TRBV6-5 combines with J gene TRBJ1-2; D unresolved. This clonotype was sampled from a human donor in good health. The specimen was PBMCs. Here the CDR3 DNA reads TGTGCCACAAAGCGCCCCCGGAACTATGGCTACACCTTC. Amino acids: CATKRPRNYGYTF.